Listed below are T cell receptor beta chains from one sample, sequenced in a study of T cell responses to AZD1222 COVID-19 vaccine. Libraries were prepared by immunoSEQ multiplex PCR; TCRdb keeps only in-frame clonotypes and omits some of them. The sample holds around 130,000 clones, roughly nine tenths seen once. Here the sequenced sample was peripheral blood, taken 28 days after the second AZD1222 dose. These receptors were taken from an adult who received the AZD1222 COVID-19 vaccine. Each CDR3 is given with its conserved first and last residue. The order of the fields is V gene, D gene, J gene, clone size, CDR3 DNA, CDR3 protein. A D gene is named only where the DNA matches it firmly. Clone size is stated in some rows and not others, as once, few, many or a class when expanded.

v_call: TRBV27
d_call: .
j_call: TRBJ2-7
clone_size: .
cdr3_nt: TGTGCCAGCAGTGCTACAGGCTACGAGCAGTACTTC
cdr3_aa: CASSATGYEQYF

v_call: TRBV23-1
d_call: .
j_call: TRBJ1-3
clone_size: few
cdr3_nt: TGCGCCAGCAGTCAATCGTCAGGAAACACCATATATTTT
cdr3_aa: CASSQSSGNTIYF

v_call: TRBV3-1/TRBV3-2
d_call: .
j_call: TRBJ2-3
clone_size: once
cdr3_nt: TGTGCCAGCAGCCAGAGCCTTGCCACAGATACGCAGTATTTT
cdr3_aa: CASSQSLATDTQYF

v_call: TRBV6-2/TRBV6-3
d_call: TRBD2
j_call: TRBJ2-5
clone_size: .
cdr3_nt: TGTGCCAGCAGTCCCCGTCCGGGACTAGCTGCAGAGACCCAGTACTTC
cdr3_aa: CASSPRPGLAAETQYF

v_call: TRBV5-1
d_call: .
j_call: TRBJ1-5
clone_size: .
cdr3_nt: TGCGCCAGCAGCTTACAGGGTGGGTATCAGCCCCAGCATTTT
cdr3_aa: CASSLQGGYQPQHF

v_call: TRBV18
d_call: .
j_call: TRBJ1-5
clone_size: few
cdr3_nt: TGTGCCAGCTCAACTGAAACCAAGTGGCCCCAGCATTTT
cdr3_aa: CASSTETKWPQHF

v_call: TRBV4-1
d_call: .
j_call: TRBJ2-7
clone_size: .
cdr3_nt: TGCGCCAGCAGCCAAGGCCGGGACGCCGAGCAGTACTTC
cdr3_aa: CASSQGRDAEQYF

v_call: TRBV10-3
d_call: .
j_call: TRBJ1-1
clone_size: once
cdr3_nt: TGTGCCATCAGTGACTCCGGATCCTTGGGGGGAGCTTTCTTT
cdr3_aa: CAISDSGSLGGAFF

v_call: TRBV14
d_call: .
j_call: TRBJ1-1
clone_size: .
cdr3_nt: TGTGCCAGCAGCCAAGGAGTTTACACTGAAGCTTTCTTT
cdr3_aa: CASSQGVYTEAFF

v_call: TRBV6-1
d_call: .
j_call: TRBJ2-7
clone_size: .
cdr3_nt: TGTGCCAGCAGTATTCCCCCGGGGTACGAGCAGTACTTC
cdr3_aa: CASSIPPGYEQYF

v_call: TRBV11-3
d_call: .
j_call: TRBJ2-1
clone_size: .
cdr3_nt: TGTGCCAGCAGCCCAACGGGGGCGGCCTCCTACAATGAGCAGTTCTTC
cdr3_aa: CASSPTGAASYNEQFF

v_call: TRBV2
d_call: TRBD1
j_call: TRBJ1-2
clone_size: .
cdr3_nt: TGTGCCAGCAGTTTACAGGGGAGTGGCTACACCTTC
cdr3_aa: CASSLQGSGYTF

v_call: TRBV3-1/TRBV3-2
d_call: .
j_call: TRBJ2-7
clone_size: .
cdr3_nt: TGTGCCAGCAGCCAACGGCAGGACAAGACCTGGGAGTACTTC
cdr3_aa: CASSQRQDKTWEYF

v_call: TRBV7-9
d_call: .
j_call: TRBJ1-3
clone_size: .
cdr3_nt: TGTGCCAGCAGCTTAGAAGTCAGACTCTCTGGAAACACCATATATTTT
cdr3_aa: CASSLEVRLSGNTIYF

v_call: TRBV4-1
d_call: TRBD1
j_call: TRBJ1-1
clone_size: .
cdr3_nt: TGCGCCAGCAGCCAAGCGGGCGGACAGGGATTATGGACTGAAGCTTTCTTT
cdr3_aa: CASSQAGGQGLWTEAFF

v_call: TRBV3-1/TRBV3-2
d_call: .
j_call: TRBJ2-2
clone_size: .
cdr3_nt: TGTGCCAGCAGCCATAGGGGCGGGGAGCTGTTTTTT
cdr3_aa: CASSHRGGELFF

v_call: TRBV10-3
d_call: .
j_call: TRBJ2-3
clone_size: .
cdr3_nt: TGTGCCATCAGTAGGGACCCGACAGATACGCAGTATTTT
cdr3_aa: CAISRDPTDTQYF

v_call: TRBV6-2/TRBV6-3
d_call: .
j_call: TRBJ1-5
clone_size: .
cdr3_nt: TGTGCCAGCCGCCACAGGGTGCTGGATCAGCCCCAGCATTTT
cdr3_aa: CASRHRVLDQPQHF

v_call: TRBV5-1
d_call: .
j_call: TRBJ1-1
clone_size: .
cdr3_nt: TGCGCCAGCAGCTTGGCTCACGGGGGCACTGAAGCTTTCTTT
cdr3_aa: CASSLAHGGTEAFF

v_call: TRBV28
d_call: TRBD1
j_call: TRBJ1-4
clone_size: .
cdr3_nt: TGTGCCAGCAGGGAGACAGGGGCGAGTAATGAAAAACTGTTTTTT
cdr3_aa: CASRETGASNEKLFF

v_call: TRBV4-2
d_call: TRBD2
j_call: TRBJ2-1
clone_size: .
cdr3_nt: TGTGCCAGCAGCCTCAATCCCGGGACTAGCCCTCCCAATGAGCAGTTCTTC
cdr3_aa: CASSLNPGTSPPNEQFF